The 29 T cell receptor beta chains given below trace back to one sample, sequenced in a study of early T cells in non-severe SARS-CoV-2 infection. TCRdb independently ran MiXCR on the 5' RACE reads; one entry per CDR3 protein. The sample holds fewer than 85,000 distinct CDR3 sequences, roughly a sixth seen once. Sequenced material: whole blood. Receptor source: an adult who was a healthcare worker with PCR-confirmed SARS-CoV-2 infection or an uninfected control (not recorded which).

This clonotype was picked up a small number of times. V usage is TRBV6-5 and J usage is TRBJ1-5; possible D gene TRBD1, 6 bases. Trimming stripped 2 bases from V and 2 bases from J, with 13 bases between. Per the germline V gene, CDR1 is MNHEY and CDR2 is SVGAGI. There are 16 residues in the CDR3. Here the CDR3 reads CASSYGRGPGNQPQHF. The CDR3 region has the DNA TGTGCCAGCAGTTACGGGCGGGGGCCAGGCAATCAGCCCCAGCATTTT.

The rearrangement joins TRBV25-1 to TRBJ2-6; D may correspond to TRBD1 or TRBD2 (6 bases each). Germline V gene sequence: CDR1 MGHDK, CDR2 SYGVNS. The CDR3 length is 16 residues. V lost 5 bases, J lost 4 bases, and 15 bases lay in between. The DNA of the CDR3 is TGTGCCAGCAGTCCCCCGGGGGCGCGAGGGGCCAACGTCCTGACTTTC. Translated: CASSPPGARGANVLTF. Full variable domain (missing parts from reference TRBV25-1 and TRBJ2-6): EADIYQTPRYLVIGTGKKITLECSQTMGHDKMYWYQQDPGMELHLIHYSYGVNSTEKGDLSSESTVSRIRTEHFPLTLESARPSHTSQYLCASSPPGARGANVLTFGAGSRLTVL.

This clonotype has just a few counts. V is TRBV10-2 and J is TRBJ1-6, with a possible D match to TRBD1 (5 bases). The V gene lost 5 bases and the J gene lost 0 bases, with 5 bases spanning the gap. The V gene's germline CDR1 is WSHSY and CDR2 SAAADI. The CDR3 runs to 14 residues. CDR3 sequence: CASSTGSYNSPLHF. Written as DNA, the CDR3 is TGCGCCAGCAGTACAGGCTCCTATAATTCACCCCTCCACTTT.

V gene TRBV20-1 combines with J gene TRBJ2-7; D is perhaps TRBD1 (6 bases). Germline V gene data show CDR1 as DFQATT and CDR2 as SNEGSKA (reference sequence). The CDR3 sequence is 15 residues long. Trimming removed 0 bases from V and 3 bases from J, with 15 bases in between. The CDR3 here is CSARDPGTTYYEQYF. In DNA, the CDR3 is TGCAGTGCTAGAGACCCCGGGACAACCTACTACGAGCAGTACTTC.

This clonotype was observed at least ten times. The CDR3 nucleotides read TGTGCCAGCAGCTTATTAAGGACCGCTCGCGGGGAACTGTTTTTT. Translated: CASSLLRTARGELFF. V is TRBV7-3 and J is TRBJ1-4; no clear D. V was clipped by 2 bases and J by 12 bases, with 19 bases between them. CDR1 is SGHTA and CDR2 is FQGTGA in the germline V gene. This CDR3 has 15 amino acids.

V gene TRBV14 combines with J gene TRBJ1-1; TRBD1 aligns across 8 bases. V lost 6 bases, J lost 7 bases, and 10 bases stayed unmatched. The CDR3 is 14 amino acids. Germline V lookup: CDR1 SGHDN, CDR2 FVKESK. The CDR3 loop is CASREGTGFDEAFF. The CDR3 nucleotides are TGTGCCAGCAGAGAAGGGACAGGTTTCGATGAAGCTTTCTTT.

This clonotype was recorded a few times. The V gene is TRBV20-1, the J gene TRBJ2-7; 8 bases line up with TRBD2. The J segment lost 3 bases and the V segment lost 6 bases, leaving 10 bases of the junction unmatched. CDR3 length: 14 amino acids. Germline CDR1 is DFQATT and CDR2 is SNEGSKA (reference sequence). The CDR3 protein is CSASGGGYGYEQYF. The DNA of the CDR3 is TGCAGTGCCTCTGGCGGGGGGTACGGCTACGAGCAGTACTTC.

This chain joins TRBV5-1 and TRBJ1-5, with a tentative D call TRBD1 (5 bases). Germline CDR1 and CDR2: SGHRS and YFSETQ. This CDR3 spans 13 amino acids. V lost 2 bases to trimming and J lost 7 bases, with 10 bases between them. CDR3 in DNA: TGCGCCAGCAGCTTCGGGGGTGGGCAGCCCCAGCATTTT. Protein product: CASSFGGGQPQHF.

This clonotype was counted only a few times. V is TRBV9 and J is TRBJ1-4; D call uncertain. Germline assignment: CDR1 SGDLS and CDR2 YYNGEE. This CDR3 has 13 amino acids. The V end lost 0 bases, the J end lost 8 bases, and 8 bases lay between the germline ends. CDR3 nucleotide sequence: TGTGCCAGCAGCGTAGTACCTTCCGAAAAACTGTTTTTT. This encodes CASSVVPSEKLFF.

This clonotype came up a few times. The chain uses TRBV11-2 and TRBJ2-1, with 13 positions matching TRBD2. Per germline, CDR1 SGHAT and CDR2 FQNNGV. The trim removed 5 bases at V and 4 bases at J, leaving 2 bases unmatched. The CDR3 contains 15 residues. CDR3 bases: TGTGCCAGCAGCCCGACTAGCGGGAGGTACAATGAGCAGTTCTTC. It encodes CASSPTSGRYNEQFF.

This clonotype was observed at least ten times. The V and J genes are TRBV9 and TRBJ1-2; the match to TRBD1 covers 7 bases. The CDR3 runs to 14 residues. Losses at the gene ends were 7 bases for V and 7 bases for J; bases not matched to a gene: 13. From germline, CDR1 is SGDLS and CDR2 YYNGEE. The CDR3 nucleotides read TGTGCCAGCTCATCGGGGACAGACCATGGTGGCTACACCTTC. As protein: CASSSGTDHGGYTF.

The V gene is TRBV7-2, the J gene TRBJ2-2; D not certain. The CDR3 loop spans 14 amino acids. Germline V gives CDR1 SGHTA, CDR2 FQGNSA. The V end lost 3 bases, the J end lost 1 base, and 6 bases lay between the germline ends. This CDR3 is CASSFAENTGELFF. In nucleotides, the CDR3 is TGTGCCAGCAGCTTCGCCGAGAACACCGGGGAGCTGTTTTTT.

The chain carries TRBV11-2 and TRBJ2-1, with D possibly matching TRBD2 (6 bases). Germline V gene data show CDR1 as SGHAT and CDR2 as FQNNGV. V lost 5 bases, J lost 10 bases, and 15 bases lay in between. The CDR3 is 13 amino acids. This CDR3 is CASSLMAGREQFF. The CDR3 coding sequence is TGTGCCAGCAGCCTTATGGCAGGGAGGGAGCAGTTCTTC.

The chain employs TRBV7-2 and TRBJ2-1; weak D call: TRBD2 (7 bases). The CDR3 consists of 16 residues. Germline V gene sequence: CDR1 SGHTA, CDR2 FQGNSA. Between the trimmed V and J ends, which lost 0 bases and 2 bases, there was a span of 11 bases. The CDR3 protein is CASSLAGGLTYNEQFF. In nucleotides, the CDR3 is TGTGCCAGCAGCTTAGCGGGGGGGCTTACCTACAATGAGCAGTTCTTC.

This clonotype was counted between two and nine times. This chain connects TRBV11-1 to TRBJ2-3; 11 bases match TRBD2. In germline, CDR1 is SGHAT, CDR2 FQDESV (reference sequence). Unmatched junction bases numbered 3, after V lost 4 bases and J lost 0 bases. The CDR3 spans 16 residues. The CDR3 reads CASSSSSGRSTDTQYF. The CDR3 nucleotides are TGTGCCAGCAGCTCTTCTAGCGGGAGGAGCACAGATACGCAGTATTTT.

The gene calls are TRBV29-1 and TRBJ2-7, with TRBD1 identical over 7 bases. Germline lookup yields CDR1 SQVTM and CDR2 ANQGSEA. V dropped 3 bases and J dropped 5; count of bases not matched to a gene: 7. CDR3 length equals 13 residues. CDR3 DNA sequence: TGCAGCGTTGATGGGGACAGAACCCACGAGCAGTACTTC. The encoded protein is CSVDGDRTHEQYF.

The chain employs TRBV6-6 and TRBJ2-7; possible D gene TRBD2, 5 bases. This CDR3 has 14 residues. Trimming removed 3 bases from V and 6 bases from J, with 15 bases in between. Per the germline V gene, CDR1 is MNHNY and CDR2 is SVGAGI (reference sequence). CDR3 loop: CASSYGLAGIEQYF. DNA of the CDR3: TGTGCCAGCAGTTATGGCCTAGCTGGCATCGAGCAGTACTTC.

The chain carries TRBV11-2 and TRBJ1-1; D is ambiguous. V lost 3 bases and J lost 6, with 8 bases in between. CDR1 and CDR2 from the germline V gene are SGHAT and FQNNGV. The length of the CDR3 is 12 residues. In nucleotides, the CDR3 is TGTGCCAGCAGCTTGCGAGGACCTGAAGCTTTCTTT. Amino acids: CASSLRGPEAFF.

This chain joins TRBV7-8 and TRBJ1-5; weak D call: TRBD1 (6 bases). CDR1 is SGHVS and CDR2 is FQNEAQ in the germline V gene. The CDR3 is 15 amino acids. Trimming took off 0 bases at V and 9 bases at J, with 15 bases between the two ends. The DNA of the CDR3 is TGTGCCAGCAGCTTAGCTGATAAGGGGGGAGGGCCCCAGCATTTT. Its translation is CASSLADKGGGPQHF. Filled out from reference TRBV7-8 and TRBJ1-5, the complete variable domain reads GAGVSQSPRYKVAKRGQDVALRCDPISGHVSLFWYQQALGQGPEFLTYFQNEAQLDKSGLPSDRFFAERPEGSVSTLKIQRTQQEDSAVYLCASSLADKGGGPQHFGDGTRLSIL.

V and J are TRBV18 and TRBJ2-5, with D possibly TRBD1 on 6 matching bases. Germline V gives CDR1 KGHSH, CDR2 LQKENI. The CDR3 is 13 amino acids. The V gene lost 2 bases and the J gene lost 3 bases, with 7 bases spanning the gap. CDR3 sequence: CASSPGQKETQYF. The DNA for the CDR3 is TGTGCCAGCTCACCAGGACAGAAAGAGACCCAGTACTTC.

This clonotype was detected ten times or more. CDR3 coding DNA: TGTGCCACCCGGCGACCGGGGACTAGAGAGCAGTACTTC. Translating gives CATRRPGTREQYF. This sequence joins TRBV27 and TRBJ2-7; 8 positions match TRBD2. The CDR3 extends over 13 amino acids. J gave up 7 bases and V 10 bases, and 12 bases lay outside the gene matches. Germline CDR1 MNHEY, CDR2 SMNVEV (reference sequence).

The genes are TRBV7-9 and TRBJ2-1, with a tentative D call TRBD2 (6 bases). The length of the CDR3 is 14 residues. Germline V CDR1 and CDR2: SEHNR, FQNEAQ (reference sequence). V lost 6 bases to trimming and J lost 7 bases, with 16 bases between them. CDR3 protein: CASRHIGGGNEQFF. In DNA, the CDR3 is TGTGCCAGCAGGCATATCGGTGGGGGGAATGAGCAGTTCTTC.

J is TRBJ1-2 and V is TRBV20-1; D is perhaps TRBD1 (5 bases). The CDR3 runs to 13 residues. V was clipped by 1 base and J by 2 bases, with 8 bases between them. In germline, CDR1 is DFQATT, CDR2 SNEGSKA (reference sequence). The CDR3 region has the DNA TGCAGTGCTAGAGGGGGGATGAACTATGGCTACACCTTC. Translation: CSARGGMNYGYTF.

There are many counts of this clonotype. The genes are TRBV28 and TRBJ2-1; tentatively, D is TRBD2 (7 bases). V was shortened by 8 bases and J by 4 bases, with 24 bases between the two germline ends. This CDR3 comprises 17 residues. Germline CDR1 is MDHEN and CDR2 is SYDVKM. DNA for the CDR3: TGTGCCAGCTTACAGGGCGTCAAGAGCGGGGTATACAATGAGCAGTTCTTC. Encoded protein: CASLQGVKSGVYNEQFF.

This clonotype appeared a few times. The V and J genes are TRBV11-1 and TRBJ2-1; maybe TRBD1 (6 bases). Germline-derived CDR1 and CDR2 are SGHAT and FQDESV (reference sequence). The germline V and J ends were trimmed by 9 bases and 3 bases, with 9 bases remaining between them. The CDR3 is 12 residues long. CDR3 sequence: CARTGYYNEQFF. CDR3 bases: TGTGCCAGAACAGGGTACTACAATGAGCAGTTCTTC.

The V and J genes are TRBV11-2 and TRBJ2-5; TRBD2 matches 10 bases. CDR1 and CDR2 from the germline V gene are SGHAT and FQNNGV. CDR3 length equals 15 residues. The ends lost 5 bases at V and 5 bases at J; junction bases unmatched: 8. CDR3 in DNA: TGTGCCAGCAGCAAGCGGGGGGGCTTGGCCGAGACCCAGTACTTC. It is translated as CASSKRGGLAETQYF.

The V gene is TRBV6-1, the J gene TRBJ1-4; D unresolved. This CDR3 spans 13 amino acids. Germline V gene lookup returns CDR1 MNHNS and CDR2 SASEGT. Trimming took off 2 bases at V and 4 bases at J, with 5 bases between the two ends. CDR3 sequence reads: CASSEQINEKLFF. In DNA, the CDR3 is TGTGCCAGCAGTGAACAGATTAATGAAAAACTGTTTTTT.

This clonotype appeared a single time. J is TRBJ2-7 and V is TRBV6-4, with D uncertain. There are 12 residues in the CDR3. V was pared by 4 bases and J by 4 bases, with 8 bases between. Germline assignment: CDR1 MRHNA and CDR2 SNTAGT. The CDR3 region is CASSARGYEQYF. The CDR3 nucleotides read TGTGCCAGCAGTGCCCGAGGTTACGAGCAGTACTTC.

The chain couples TRBV20-1 to TRBJ2-7, with a weak D call TRBD1 (7 bases). CDR3 length: 15 residues. Germline CDR1 reads DFQATT; CDR2 reads SNEGSKA (reference sequence). V was shortened by 1 base and J by 7 bases, with 20 bases between the two germline ends. CDR3 sequence: CSARALAPGGLEQYF. For the CDR3, the DNA is TGCAGTGCTAGAGCACTAGCTCCAGGGGGTCTGGAGCAGTACTTC.